The rows below give T cell receptor beta chains drawn from one sample of a study of blood T cell repertoires in COVID-19. The table came from immunoSEQ multiplex PCR; TCRdb's copy has only in-frame clones and leaves some out. Altogether about 120,000 clones are present, around 90% being singletons, with the ten largest covering around 3%. The source material was peripheral blood. The origin of the receptors is a woman in her fifties or sixties with acute or convalescent COVID-19. CDR3s include the opening cysteine and the closing phenylalanine or tryptophan. Each record gives: J gene, V gene, D gene, clone size, CDR3 protein, CDR3 DNA. A D gene is named only where the DNA matches it firmly. Some rows have no size entry. The others give once, few or many, or a class for an expanded clone.

TRBJ1-4 TRBV3-1/TRBV3-2 TRBD1 once CASSRTGEGEKLFF TGTGCCAGCAGCCGGACAGGGGAGGGTGAAAAACTGTTTTTT
TRBJ2-5 TRBV3-1/TRBV3-2 TRBD2 few CASSQPGLAGGPRETQYF TGTGCCAGCAGCCAGCCGGGACTAGCGGGGGGTCCAAGGGAGACCCAGTACTTC
TRBJ2-4 TRBV3-1/TRBV3-2 TRBD1 NA CASSQGGWVGQSTKNIQYF TGTGCCAGCAGCCAAGGCGGTTGGGTGGGACAGTCGACCAAAAACATTCAGTACTTC
TRBJ2-1 TRBV10-2 TRBD2 NA CASSELAGESYNEQFF TGCGCCAGCAGTGAACTAGCGGGAGAAAGCTACAATGAGCAGTTCTTC
TRBJ2-1 TRBV5-5 NA NA CASSFIAGWGYNEQFF TGTGCCAGCAGCTTTATTGCGGGATGGGGCTACAATGAGCAGTTCTTC
TRBJ2-3 TRBV6-1 TRBD2 NA CASSEGFISGLAGFNTDTQYF TGTGCCAGCAGTGAAGGTTTCATCTCGGGACTAGCGGGCTTCAACACAGATACGCAGTATTTT
TRBJ2-7 TRBV30 TRBD2 NA CAWSAGLAVYEQYF TGTGCCTGGAGTGCGGGACTAGCGGTCTACGAGCAGTACTTC
TRBJ2-2 TRBV19 TRBD1 once CASSTGTGFLGSGELFF TGTGCCAGTAGTACCGGGACAGGGTTCCTTGGGTCCGGGGAGCTGTTTTTT
TRBJ2-1 TRBV6-5 TRBD1 NA CASPARTGSYNEQFF TGTGCCAGCCCGGCGAGGACAGGGTCCTACAATGAGCAGTTCTTC
TRBJ2-1 TRBV19 NA NA CASSMASTGYRTGEQFF TGTGCCAGTAGTATGGCGTCAACAGGTTACCGGACCGGTGAGCAGTTCTTC
TRBJ1-1 TRBV5-4 NA NA CASSTESGYMNTEAFF TGTGCCAGCAGCACAGAATCGGGATACATGAACACTGAAGCTTTCTTT
TRBJ2-7 TRBV5-1 TRBD2 NA CASSLDGTRAYEQYF TGCGCCAGCAGCTTGGATGGGACTAGGGCCTACGAGCAGTACTTC
TRBJ1-5 TRBV28 TRBD1 many CASRGPGQGGIGSNQPQHF TGTGCCAGCAGGGGACCGGGACAGGGGGGTATAGGGTCCAATCAGCCCCAGCATTTT
TRBJ1-5 TRBV18 TRBD1 NA CASSPGQGDNQPQHF TGTGCCAGCTCACCCGGACAGGGGGATAATCAGCCCCAGCATTTT
TRBJ1-1 TRBV6-5 TRBD1 NA CASRRDRGITEAFF TGTGCCAGCAGACGGGACAGGGGAATTACTGAAGCTTTCTTT
TRBJ1-1 TRBV5-1 NA NA CASSLQLRGNTEAFF TGCGCCAGCAGCTTGCAGCTTAGGGGTAACACTGAAGCTTTCTTT
TRBJ1-1 TRBV6-5 NA NA CASRAGLAVATEAFF TGTGCCAGCAGAGCAGGGCTGGCTGTGGCTACTGAAGCTTTCTTT
TRBJ2-7 TRBV29-1 NA NA CSVGSTSYEQYF TGCAGCGTTGGTTCTACTTCCTACGAGCAGTACTTC
TRBJ1-1 TRBV3-1/TRBV3-2 TRBD1 NA CASSQQGTVTEAFF TGTGCCAGCAGCCAACAGGGGACAGTCACTGAAGCTTTCTTT
TRBJ1-1 TRBV7-9 NA NA CASTRTGGDTEAFF TGTGCCAGCACCCGGACCGGGGGTGACACTGAAGCTTTCTTT
TRBJ2-7 TRBV25-1 TRBD1 NA CASFPGTGSGEQYF TGTGCCAGCTTCCCCGGGACAGGGTCCGGGGAGCAGTACTTC
TRBJ2-6 TRBV15 NA NA CATSRGGDTGANVLTF TGTGCCACCAGCAGAGGGGGAGACACTGGGGCCAACGTCCTGACTTTC
TRBJ2-5 TRBV5-6 NA NA CASSFPQGRLETQYF TGTGCCAGCAGCTTCCCACAGGGGAGGTTGGAGACCCAGTACTTC
TRBJ2-3 TRBV18 TRBD1 NA CASSPLRTGPSSRSTDTQYF TGTGCCAGCTCCCCTCTGAGGACAGGGCCTTCCTCGAGAAGCACAGATACGCAGTATTTT
TRBJ2-2 TRBV5-1 TRBD2 NA CASHRDGGTGELFF TGCGCCAGCCACCGGGACGGGGGGACCGGGGAGCTGTTTTTT
TRBJ1-5 TRBV7-8 TRBD1 NA CASSPGGNQPQHF TGTGCCAGCAGCCCAGGGGGTAATCAGCCCCAGCATTTT